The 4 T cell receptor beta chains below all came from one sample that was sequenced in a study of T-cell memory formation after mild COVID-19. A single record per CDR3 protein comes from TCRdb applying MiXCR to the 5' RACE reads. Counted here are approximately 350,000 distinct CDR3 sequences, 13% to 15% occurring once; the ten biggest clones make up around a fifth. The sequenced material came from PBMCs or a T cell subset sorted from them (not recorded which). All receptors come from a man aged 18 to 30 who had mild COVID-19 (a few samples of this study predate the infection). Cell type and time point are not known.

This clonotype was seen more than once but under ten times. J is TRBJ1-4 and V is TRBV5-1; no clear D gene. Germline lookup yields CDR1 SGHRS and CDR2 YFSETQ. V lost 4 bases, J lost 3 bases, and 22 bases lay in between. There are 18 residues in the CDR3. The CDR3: CASSLGWREGLSNEKLFF. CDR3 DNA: TGCGCCAGCAGCCTGGGTTGGAGGGAAGGGTTATCTAATGAAAAACTGTTTTTT.

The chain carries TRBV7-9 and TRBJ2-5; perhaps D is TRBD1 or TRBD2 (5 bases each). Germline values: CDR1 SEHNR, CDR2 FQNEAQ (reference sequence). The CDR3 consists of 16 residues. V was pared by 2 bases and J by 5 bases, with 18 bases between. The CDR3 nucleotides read TGTGCCAGCAGCTTATTCGGGGCGCGGGTTGCCGAGACCCAGTACTTC. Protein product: CASSLFGARVAETQYF.

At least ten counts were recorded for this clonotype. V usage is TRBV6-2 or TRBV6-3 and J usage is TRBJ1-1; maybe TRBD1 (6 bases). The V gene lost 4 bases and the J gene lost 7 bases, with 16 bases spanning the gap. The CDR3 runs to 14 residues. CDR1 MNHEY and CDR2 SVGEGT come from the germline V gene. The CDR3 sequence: CASSWRSGTSEAFF. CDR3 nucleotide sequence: TGTGCCAGCAGTTGGAGGTCCGGGACAAGTGAAGCTTTCTTT.

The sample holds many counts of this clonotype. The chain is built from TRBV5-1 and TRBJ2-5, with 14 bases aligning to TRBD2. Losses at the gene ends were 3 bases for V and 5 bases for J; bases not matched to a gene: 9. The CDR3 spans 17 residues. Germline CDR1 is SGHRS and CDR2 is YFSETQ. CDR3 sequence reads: CASSWTSGGSGGETQYF. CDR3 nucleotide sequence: TGCGCCAGCAGCTGGACTAGCGGGGGGTCAGGAGGGGAGACCCAGTACTTC.